Listed below are T cell receptor beta chains from one sample, sequenced in a study of blood T cell repertoires in COVID-19. Only in-frame clones appear in the TCRdb table, and some are missing; sequencing was by immunoSEQ multiplex PCR. Here the sample spans 200,000 to 250,000 clones, 82% being singletons. The sequencing sample was made of PBMCs or T cells enriched from blood (not recorded which). Receptors originate from a woman between 55 and 75 years old who had recovered from COVID-19. The CDR3 runs from the conserved cysteine through the conserved F or W. D genes are given only for firm matches. Clone size is stated in some rows and not others, as once, few, many or a class when expanded.

TRBV28	few	TRBD1	TRBJ2-1	TGTGCCAGCAGACCGGGACAGGGGTTCAATGAGCAGTTCTTC	CASRPGQGFNEQFF
TRBV7-2	.	.	TRBJ1-1	TGTGCCAGCAGCTTTTTAATAGCGGGCACTGAAGCTTTCTTT	CASSFLIAGTEAFF
TRBV9	.	TRBD1	TRBJ1-5	TGTGCCAGCAGCGTATTCCACAGGGGATTGATCAATCAGCCCCAGCATTTT	CASSVFHRGLINQPQHF
TRBV11-2	.	.	TRBJ1-4	TGTGCCAGCAGCTTATCCGAGACTCGGGAAAAACTGTTTTTT	CASSLSETREKLFF
TRBV27	.	TRBD1	TRBJ2-7	TGTGCCAGCAGTTTAAACAGGGGTCGTACGGAGCAGTACTTC	CASSLNRGRTEQYF
TRBV27	.	TRBD1	TRBJ1-4	TGTGCCAGCCCAGGGGGCCCGATAGAAAAACTGTTTTTT	CASPGGPIEKLFF
TRBV6-1	.	TRBD1	TRBJ1-3	TGTGCCAGCAGTGATCTGACAGGGGGGGTGAACACCATATATTTT	CASSDLTGGVNTIYF
TRBV7-2	.	.	TRBJ2-7	TGTGCCAGCAGCTTACAGGGGATTTACGAGCAGTACTTC	CASSLQGIYEQYF
TRBV10-3	.	.	TRBJ2-1	TGTGCCATCAGAGAGCCGCCGGGTGTGGTTAATGAGCAGTTCTTC	CAIREPPGVVNEQFF
TRBV29-1	few	.	TRBJ1-2	TGCAGCGGGAAAGGACAGAGCTATGGCTACACCTTC	CSGKGQSYGYTF
TRBV4-1	.	.	TRBJ1-4	TGCGCCAGCAGCCAAGTTGCTAGAGAATACGGTGAAAAACTGTTTTTT	CASSQVAREYGEKLFF
TRBV19	.	TRBD1	TRBJ1-4	TGTGCCAGTTGGGGGACAGGGGACACTAATGAAAAACTGTTTTTT	CASWGTGDTNEKLFF
TRBV18	.	.	TRBJ1-2	TGTGCCAGCTCACCAGGCGGGGGCTACACCTTC	CASSPGGGYTF
TRBV4-1	many	.	TRBJ2-7	TGCGCCAGCAGCCAAGCGTCTTGGACAAAGAACTACGAGCAGTACTTC	CASSQASWTKNYEQYF
TRBV7-9	.	.	TRBJ2-2	TGTGCCAGCAGCTTGGGGGCCTCGAACACCGGGGAGCTGTTTTTT	CASSLGASNTGELFF
TRBV6-5	.	TRBD2	TRBJ2-5	TGTGCCAGCAGTTATGGTGCTAGCGGCGTCGAGACCCAGTACTTC	CASSYGASGVETQYF
TRBV5-1	.	.	TRBJ1-1	TGCGCCAGCAGCTTGGGGTCAGGGAACACTGAAGCTTTCTTT	CASSLGSGNTEAFF
TRBV5-1	.	.	TRBJ1-6	TGCGCCAGCAGCTGGACCGGGAACTATAATTCACCCCTCCACTTT	CASSWTGNYNSPLHF
TRBV13	.	TRBD1	TRBJ2-1	TGTGCCAGCAGCGCGGGACAGGGTTACAATGAGCAGTTCTTC	CASSAGQGYNEQFF
TRBV4-1	.	.	TRBJ1-2	TGCGCCAGCAGCCAAGACGGGGGTTCTCTATCTAACTATGGCTACACCTTC	CASSQDGGSLSNYGYTF
TRBV7-9	.	TRBD2	TRBJ2-5	TGTGCCAGCAGCCGATTAGCGGGGACCTCGGGGGAGACCCAGTACTTC	CASSRLAGTSGETQYF
TRBV6-2/TRBV6-3	.	.	TRBJ1-5	TGTGCCAGCAGTTTTTTCGGTCAGCCCCAGCATTTT	CASSFFGQPQHF
TRBV19	few	TRBD2	TRBJ2-1	TGTGCCAGTACCACATCGGGGACTAGCGGAGATTACAATGAGCAGTTCTTC	CASTTSGTSGDYNEQFF
TRBV6-2/TRBV6-3	.	TRBD1	TRBJ1-1	TGTGCCAGCAGTGCGGGACAGGGATGGAACACTGAAGCTTTCTTT	CASSAGQGWNTEAFF
TRBV15	.	.	TRBJ2-7	TGTGCCACCAGCATCGTCCGGGAGTCCTCCTACGAGCAGTACTTC	CATSIVRESSYEQYF
TRBV4-2	.	TRBD1	TRBJ1-2	TGTGCCAGCAGCCAAGGCGACAGGGATAACTATGGCTACACCTTC	CASSQGDRDNYGYTF
TRBV27	.	.	TRBJ2-1	TGTGCCAGCAGTCACTCCTCTCCAGGGCGCTCCTACAATGAGCAGTTCTTC	CASSHSSPGRSYNEQFF
TRBV6-1	few	.	TRBJ1-1	TGTGCCAGCAGTGAACACCGCGGCAGGGTTGAAGCTTTCTTT	CASSEHRGRVEAFF
TRBV7-8	.	.	TRBJ1-2	TGTGCCAGCAGCTTAGGGGTCAGGCAGGGGTATGGCTACACCTTC	CASSLGVRQGYGYTF
TRBV10-3	.	TRBD1	TRBJ1-1	TGTGCCATCAGTGAGGGGACAGGGAGGAGGAACACTGAAGCTTTCTTT	CAISEGTGRRNTEAFF
TRBV6-5	once	.	TRBJ2-7	TGTGCCAGCAGTTATTTTCCCGGACAGACCTACGAGCAGTACTTC	CASSYFPGQTYEQYF
TRBV2	.	.	TRBJ2-2	TGTGCCAGCGGGACGGCGCGGGGCACCGGGGAGCTGTTTTTT	CASGTARGTGELFF
TRBV5-5	once	.	TRBJ2-1	TGTGCCTCGCCAGCGGATGTTACCTACAATGAGCAGTTCTTC	CASPADVTYNEQFF
TRBV12-5	.	.	TRBJ1-2	TGTGCTAGTGGTTTGTCCTATGCGGGGGGCGTGAGCTATGGCTACACCTTC	CASGLSYAGGVSYGYTF
TRBV27	.	TRBD1	TRBJ2-7	TGTGCCAGCAGTTACGAAAAGACAGGGGGCTTCTACGAGCAGTACTTC	CASSYEKTGGFYEQYF